This is a list of T cell receptor beta chains from one sample in a study of T-cell memory formation after mild COVID-19. In TCRdb, the 5' RACE reads were re-called with MiXCR into one record per CDR3 protein. Of some 200,000 distinct CDR3 sequences listed, about 20% are singletons. The sequencing sample was made of PBMCs or a T cell subset sorted from them (not recorded which). The receptors originated from an adult woman who had mild COVID-19 (a few samples of this study predate the infection). Cell type and time point are not known. The CDR3 runs from the conserved cysteine through the conserved F or W. The D gene is left open where the match is weak. Clone size appears in some rows only: once, few, many, or a class for an expanded clone.

clone size	V gene	J gene	D gene	CDR3 protein	CDR3 DNA
NA	TRBV7-8	TRBJ2-3	NA	CASSARTAWTDTQYF	TGTGCCAGCAGCGCGCGGACAGCTTGGACAGATACGCAGTATTTT
NA	TRBV29-1	TRBJ2-7	NA	CSVDKEGEQYF	TGCAGCGTCGATAAGGAGGGCGAGCAGTACTTC
NA	TRBV27	TRBJ1-2	NA	CASSSSTGRRYGYTF	TGTGCCAGTTCCTCCAGTACAGGGAGGAGGTATGGCTACACCTTC
few	TRBV6-1	TRBJ2-1	NA	CASPSDVYNEQFF	TGTGCCAGCCCGAGCGACGTCTACAATGAGCAGTTCTTC
few	TRBV7-9	TRBJ1-2	NA	CASSPSDLWGYGYTF	TGTGCCAGCAGCCCGTCGGACCTGTGGGGGTATGGCTACACCTTC
few	TRBV2	TRBJ1-1	TRBD1	CASSAPWQGATMNTEAFF	TGTGCCAGCAGTGCCCCATGGCAGGGGGCTACCATGAACACTGAAGCTTTCTTT
few	TRBV30	TRBJ2-1	TRBD2	CAWSVAGAQDNEQFF	TGTGCCTGGAGTGTCGCGGGAGCGCAGGACAATGAGCAGTTCTTC
many	TRBV30	TRBJ1-1	NA	CAWSVIDGTEAFF	TGTGCCTGGAGTGTAATTGACGGTACTGAAGCTTTCTTT
NA	TRBV12-3/TRBV12-4	TRBJ2-7	NA	CASRQGLPYEQYF	TGTGCCAGCAGACAGGGACTCCCCTACGAGCAGTACTTC
few	TRBV5-5	TRBJ2-7	TRBD1	CASSPSPGQGATFLEQYF	TGTGCCAGCAGCCCTTCCCCGGGACAGGGGGCGACATTCCTAGAGCAGTACTTC
few	TRBV6-5	TRBJ1-2	TRBD1	CASSSDRGYYGYTF	TGTGCCAGCAGTTCGGACAGGGGGTACTATGGCTACACCTTC
many	TRBV5-4	TRBJ2-1	NA	CASSSGPNYNEQFF	TGTGCCAGCAGCTCCGGGCCAAATTACAATGAGCAGTTCTTC
few	TRBV11-2	TRBJ1-1	NA	CASRLGPRPGTEAFF	TGTGCCAGCAGATTAGGTCCTAGGCCCGGCACTGAAGCTTTCTTT
NA	TRBV4-1	TRBJ1-4	NA	CASSQDEKLFF	TGCGCCAGCAGCCAAGATGAAAAACTGTTTTTT
NA	TRBV4-2	TRBJ2-1	TRBD2	CASSQDGLATYNEQFF	TGTGCCAGCAGCCAAGACGGACTAGCGACATACAATGAGCAGTTCTTC
NA	TRBV7-6	TRBJ2-7	NA	CASSSRTRSSYEQYF	TGTGCCAGCAGCTCCCGGACACGGAGCTCCTACGAGCAGTACTTC
few	TRBV15	TRBJ1-4	NA	CATSSLSQYNEKLFF	TGTGCCACCAGCAGCTTATCTCAATATAATGAAAAACTGTTTTTT
NA	TRBV25-1	TRBJ1-2	NA	CASSELGEDGYTF	TGTGCCAGCAGTGAATTGGGGGAAGATGGCTACACCTTC
NA	TRBV4-1	TRBJ2-3	TRBD1	CASSHRDRERTDTQYF	TGCGCCAGCAGCCATAGGGACAGGGAACGCACAGATACGCAGTATTTT
NA	TRBV27	TRBJ2-1	NA	CASSSRRDNEQFF	TGTGCCAGCAGTTCCCGCAGGGACAATGAGCAGTTCTTC
NA	TRBV4-1	TRBJ2-7	NA	CASSQDAPGPSYEQYF	TGCGCCAGCAGCCAAGATGCCCCAGGGCCCTCCTACGAGCAGTACTTC
NA	TRBV14	TRBJ1-2	NA	CASSQEVGTLYGYTF	TGTGCCAGCAGCCAAGAGGTCGGAACCCTCTATGGCTACACCTTC
NA	TRBV6-1	TRBJ2-7	TRBD2	CASNDGTTYEQYF	TGTGCCAGCAACGACGGGACTACCTACGAGCAGTACTTC
few	TRBV29-1	TRBJ2-1	TRBD1	CSAGTGNEQFF	TGCAGCGCCGGGACAGGTAATGAGCAGTTCTTC
many	TRBV10-3	TRBJ2-5	NA	CAIRSGSTQETQYF	TGTGCCATCAGGTCAGGGAGTACCCAAGAGACCCAGTACTTC
few	TRBV5-4	TRBJ2-3	NA	CASSLGYTSTDTQYF	TGTGCCAGCAGCTTGGGCTATACTAGCACAGATACGCAGTATTTT
few	TRBV5-1	TRBJ2-7	NA	CASSYRDPYEQYF	TGCGCCAGCAGCTACAGGGACCCCTACGAGCAGTACTTC
many	TRBV7-9	TRBJ2-1	TRBD1	CASRDHQGAYNEQFF	TGTGCCAGCAGAGACCATCAGGGGGCATACAATGAGCAGTTCTTC
NA	TRBV7-2	TRBJ2-1	NA	CASSLAPGEGVEQFF	TGTGCCAGCAGCTTAGCGCCAGGGGAGGGGGTAGAGCAGTTCTTC
NA	TRBV4-2	TRBJ2-3	NA	CASSRNPGTPWEDTQYF	TGTGCCAGCAGCCGAAATCCCGGGACACCTTGGGAAGATACGCAGTATTTT
few	TRBV20-1	TRBJ1-5	NA	CSARAISNQPQHF	TGCAGTGCTAGGGCTATTAGCAATCAGCCCCAGCATTTT
NA	TRBV3-1	TRBJ2-7	NA	CASSQDEGLYEQYF	TGTGCCAGCAGCCAAGACGAGGGGCTCTACGAGCAGTACTTC
few	TRBV3-1	TRBJ1-6	NA	CASTTGYNSPLHF	TGTGCCAGCACCACAGGGTATAATTCACCCCTCCACTTT
NA	TRBV5-4	TRBJ2-7	TRBD1	CASSSSGQGQDEQYF	TGTGCCAGCAGCAGTTCCGGACAGGGTCAGGACGAGCAGTACTTC
few	TRBV25-1	TRBJ2-5	TRBD1	CASGFYRGHQETQYF	TGTGCCAGCGGGTTCTACAGGGGGCACCAAGAGACCCAGTACTTC
NA	TRBV7-3	TRBJ2-1	TRBD2	CASSFRLAGRDEQFF	TGTGCCAGCAGCTTCCGACTAGCGGGGCGGGATGAGCAGTTCTTC
NA	TRBV19	TRBJ2-1	TRBD2	CASSIPAGGPNEQFF	TGTGCCAGTAGTATCCCAGCGGGAGGGCCCAATGAGCAGTTCTTC
NA	TRBV7-9	TRBJ2-3	TRBD2	CASSLYTSGMTDTQYF	TGTGCCAGCAGCTTATATACTAGCGGGATGACAGATACGCAGTATTTT
NA	TRBV29-1	TRBJ1-2	NA	CSVDGSGLYYGYTF	TGCAGCGTTGATGGTTCCGGTCTATACTATGGCTACACCTTC
NA	TRBV12-5	TRBJ2-5	TRBD2	CASGLGLAGVETQYF	TGTGCTAGTGGTTTGGGACTAGCGGGGGTAGAGACCCAGTACTTC
NA	TRBV11-2	TRBJ2-7	NA	CASSLGSRLYEQYF	TGTGCCAGCAGCTTAGGAAGCAGGCTGTACGAGCAGTACTTC
few	TRBV28	TRBJ2-2	TRBD2	CASTQAGGGTGELFF	TGTGCCAGCACCCAAGCGGGAGGGGGCACCGGGGAGCTGTTTTTT